This entry lists 16 T cell receptor beta chains sequenced from one sample in a study of early T cells in non-severe SARS-CoV-2 infection (TCRdb year 2021). The library relied on 5' RACE. Sequenced on a NextSeq 500. Using fastp at Q25 and MiXCR, TCRdb reprocessed the public reads and kept productive beta chains. Rows with one shared CDR3 protein collapse into an entry with the most common genes and DNA. Across this sample there are tens of thousands of distinct CDR3 sequences, with around 7% seen only once. The ten biggest clones cover 2.7% of the sample. The sequencing input was whole blood. The receptors derive from an adult who was a healthcare worker with PCR-confirmed SARS-CoV-2 infection or an uninfected control (not recorded which).

This clonotype is deemed medium-sized. The chain has TRBV10-3 and TRBJ2-1; 13 nucleotides line up with TRBD2. Germline lookup yields CDR1 ENHRY and CDR2 SYGVKD. Trimming cost V 3 bases and J 7 bases; bases outside gene matches: 6. CDR3 size: 16 residues. CDR3 in amino acids: CAISERTSGRGNEQFF. The CDR3 DNA sequence: TGTGCCATCAGTGAAAGGACTAGCGGGAGAGGAAATGAGCAGTTCTTC.

This clonotype was picked up many times. The gene calls are TRBV19 and TRBJ2-1, with TRBD2 matching over 7 bases. CDR3 length: 13 residues. Per germline, CDR1 LNHDA and CDR2 SQIVND (reference sequence). Trimming cost V 3 bases and J 9 bases; bases outside gene matches: 5. The CDR3 nucleotides are TGTGCCAGTAGTATCCTCCGCGGGAGTGAGCAGTTCTTC. This encodes CASSILRGSEQFF.

This clonotype was observed many times. The CDR3, as DNA: TGCGCCAGCAAAGAACAAGAGACCCAGTACTTC. This gives the protein CASKEQETQYF. The chain links TRBV5-1 to TRBJ2-5; no clear D gene. CDR1 and CDR2 from the germline V gene are SGHRS and YFSETQ. Trimming left V 6 bases short and J 2 bases short, with 5 bases between. The CDR3 length is 11 residues.

The V call is TRBV24-1, the J call TRBJ2-1; TRBD2 matches at 13 bases. V lost 7 bases and J lost 9; bases outside the gene matches: 2. This CDR3 is 13 amino acids long. Germline assignment: CDR1 KGHDR and CDR2 SFDVKD. The CDR3 region is CATRLAGGPEQFF. CDR3 in DNA: TGTGCCACCAGACTAGCGGGAGGGCCTGAGCAGTTCTTC.

V and J are TRBV20-1 and TRBJ2-3, with D perhaps TRBD1 or TRBD2 (5 bases each). The CDR3 covers 13 residues. The germline V gene has CDR1 DFQATT and CDR2 SNEGSKA (reference sequence). V shed 0 bases and J shed 10 bases, with 14 bases lying between them. The chain's CDR3 is CSARDEFGAPQYF. The CDR3 coding sequence is TGCAGTGCTAGAGATGAGTTCGGGGCTCCGCAGTATTTT.

This clonotype was counted at least ten times. CDR3 DNA: TGTGCCAGCAGTGACTGGGCAGGGTTTGAGCAGTTCTTC. Amino acids: CASSDWAGFEQFF. The rearrangement uses TRBV6-4 and TRBJ2-1; TRBD1 is a possible D gene (5 bases). The germline CDR1 and CDR2 sequences are MRHNA and SNTAGT. This CDR3 contains 13 residues. Deletions cut 1 base from V and 9 bases from J, with 10 bases between.

Only a few counts were recorded for this clonotype. The chain carries TRBV6-1 and TRBJ2-3, with D perhaps being TRBD1 or TRBD2 (5 bases each). This CDR3 has 14 residues. Trimming took 7 bases from V and 2 from J, leaving 13 bases between them. Germline lookup yields CDR1 MNHNS and CDR2 SASEGT. CDR3 region: CASTEGTATDTQYF. The CDR3 DNA sequence: TGTGCCAGCACCGAGGGGACGGCCACAGATACGCAGTATTTT.

The chain carries TRBV28 and TRBJ2-2; D may be TRBD2 (6 bases). From germline, CDR1 is MDHEN and CDR2 SYDVKM. The CDR3 is 15 residues long. V dropped 3 bases and J dropped 4 bases, with 12 bases sitting between them. The CDR3 DNA reads as TGTGCCAGCAGTTTGAAGCGGGCCCCCACCGGGGAGCTGTTTTTT. It translates to CASSLKRAPTGELFF.

The sample holds many counts of this clonotype. The genes are TRBV2 and TRBJ1-1; D remains ambiguous. V lost 1 base, J lost 4 bases, and 10 bases lay in between. The germline gives CDR1 SNHLY, CDR2 FYNNEI. The CDR3 is 14 residues long. The CDR3 bases are TGTGCCAGCAGTGAAGGGCCTTGGGGCACTGAAGCTTTCTTT. This translates into CASSEGPWGTEAFF.

This clonotype was picked up many times. The genes are TRBV10-2 and TRBJ2-2; D gene uncertain. This CDR3 is built from 15 residues. Germline V lookup: CDR1 WSHSY, CDR2 SAAADI. Between the trimmed V and J ends, which lost 10 bases and 1 base, there was a span of 16 bases. CDR3 DNA: TGCGCCACCCGACGGCATGGCAGGAACACCGGGGAGCTGTTTTTT. It translates to CATRRHGRNTGELFF.

In its sample, this clonotype was seen many times. V usage is TRBV9 and J usage is TRBJ2-3; no definite D call. V gave up 3 bases and J gave up 11 bases, with 19 bases separating them. Germline values: CDR1 SGDLS, CDR2 YYNGEE. This CDR3 has 14 amino acids. CDR3 sequence (DNA): TGTGCCAGCAGCGGAGCCTCCAGGTCGGAAAGGCAGTATTTT. Amino acid sequence: CASSGASRSERQYF.

The chain carries TRBV20-1 and TRBJ2-5; 7 positions agree with TRBD2. Germline CDR1 is DFQATT and CDR2 is SNEGSKA (reference sequence). This CDR3 contains 12 residues. V was clipped by 7 bases and J by 3 bases; unmatched bases: 5. In DNA, the CDR3 is TGCAGTGGAGAGGGGAGGGAAGAGACCCAGTACTTC. This translates into CSGEGREETQYF.

This clonotype was recorded at least ten times. V usage is TRBV12-3 or TRBV12-4 and J usage is TRBJ1-2; the D gene is possibly TRBD1 (6 bases). The CDR3 contains 13 residues. Deletions cut 4 bases from V and 7 bases from J, with 13 bases between. The CDR3 spells CASSYFQGFGYTF. The CDR3 bases are TGTGCCAGCAGTTATTTCCAGGGGTTTGGCTACACCTTC.

This clonotype was seen ten or more times. V gene TRBV6-1 combines with J gene TRBJ2-7, with 7 nucleotides matching TRBD2. Germline-derived CDR1 and CDR2 are MNHNS and SASEGT. V was clipped by 1 base and J by 1 base; unmatched bases: 4. This CDR3 spans 15 amino acids. This chain's CDR3 is CASSEERLASYEQYF. Written as DNA, the CDR3 is TGTGCCAGCAGTGAAGAGAGACTAGCTTCCTACGAGCAGTACTTC.

This clonotype occurred many times. J is TRBJ2-1 and V is TRBV11-2; D is uncertain. Germline V gene sequence: CDR1 SGHAT, CDR2 FQNNGV. V was clipped by 2 bases and J by 9 bases, with 14 bases between them. The CDR3 length is 14 residues. The CDR3 is CASSLYLDEIEQFF. For the CDR3, the DNA is TGTGCCAGCAGCTTATACCTAGATGAGATTGAGCAGTTCTTC.

This clonotype has a count of ten or more. The chain links TRBV5-1 to TRBJ2-5; the match to TRBD2 covers 7 bases. This CDR3 is built from 14 residues. CDR1 and CDR2 (germline): SGHRS, YFSETQ. V shed 0 bases and J 4 bases; nucleotides not matched to a gene: 3. The CDR3 nucleotides read TGCGCCAGCAGCTTGGGACTAGCTCCAGAGACCCAGTACTTC. It translates to CASSLGLAPETQYF.